Listed below are T cell receptor beta chains from one sample, sequenced in a study of T cell repertoires in cytomegalovirus infection. These receptors have no identified antigens. TCRdb itself ran the reads through MiXCR, one entry per CDR3 protein. The table lists about 140,000 distinct CDR3 sequences, 25% to 35% of them singletons. The sample consisted of CD8+ T cells from cultured PBMCs, taken from culture after CMV antigen stimulation. The receptors derive from a human donor in good health (CMV status not recorded). Some clones in this sample may be carry-over from other donors' samples. The CDR3 runs from the conserved cysteine through the conserved F or W. D genes are given only for firm matches. Size values are once, few and many counts, or a class for expanded clones, and some rows have none.

>TRBJ2-7|NA|TRBV7-4|13|NA
TGTGCCAGCAGCCGGCGCGCGACCTACGAGCAGTACTTC
CASSRRATYEQYF
>TRBJ1-5|TRBD1|TRBV10-3|14|many
TGTGCCATCACTTCGGACAGGGGGGATCAGCCCCAGCATTTT
CAITSDRGDQPQHF
>TRBJ2-5|TRBD1|TRBV2|16|NA
TGTGCCAGCCTGCTTCGGACAGGGGGATTGGGAGAGACCCAGTACTTC
CASLLRTGGLGETQYF
>TRBJ2-1|TRBD2|TRBV4-1|17|many
TGCGCCAGCAGCCAAGAAGAGGTAGCGGGGGGGCATGCTGAGCAGTTCTTC
CASSQEEVAGGHAEQFF
>TRBJ2-3|TRBD2|TRBV6-5|14|NA
TGTGCCAGCAAAGGGCCGGGGGGATCAGATACGCAGTATTTT
CASKGPGGSDTQYF
>TRBJ2-2|TRBD2|TRBV6-6|15|NA
TGTGCCAGCCGCGGACTAGCAGGTTATACCGGGGAGCTGTTTTTT
CASRGLAGYTGELFF
>TRBJ2-7|TRBD2|TRBV6-5|15|many
TGTGCCAGCAGATTACTAGCGGGGGGTTTCTACGAGCAGTACTTC
CASRLLAGGFYEQYF
>TRBJ1-1|TRBD1|TRBV19|15|NA
TGTGCCAGTAGATTATACGAGACAGGGAGCACTGAAGCTTTCTTT
CASRLYETGSTEAFF
>TRBJ2-7|NA|TRBV9|13|once
TGTGGCAGTGCCCGGACACCCGCCAACGAGCAGTACTTC
CGSARTPANEQYF
>TRBJ2-3|NA|TRBV4-2|18|NA
TGTGCCAGCAGCCAACCGGGGTCGACGGGGGTTCACACAGATACGCAGTATTTT
CASSQPGSTGVHTDTQYF
>TRBJ1-1|NA|TRBV4-1|14|NA
TGCGCCAGCAGCCAAGCACAATGGCCGGACGAAGCTTTCTTT
CASSQAQWPDEAFF
>TRBJ2-1|NA|TRBV28|15|NA
TGTGCCAGCAGCGTAAGGGGGTTGACCGGGGGTGAGCAGTTCTTC
CASSVRGLTGGEQFF
>TRBJ2-7|NA|TRBV6-6|14|NA
TGTGCCAGCAGTTACTCGATGGGGGGCTACGAGCAGTACTTC
CASSYSMGGYEQYF
>TRBJ2-5|TRBD1|TRBV2|13|NA
TGTGCCAGGTCGGGACAGGGGAGAGAGACCCAGTACTTC
CARSGQGRETQYF
>TRBJ1-6|TRBD1|TRBV27|17|few
TGTGCCAGCAGTTTATACCCCCCGGGGGACAGTAATTCACCCCTCCACTTT
CASSLYPPGDSNSPLHF
>TRBJ2-7|TRBD1|TRBV4-1|16|NA
TGCGCCAGCAGCCAAGGCCCGGACAGGGCAACCTACGAGCAGTACTTC
CASSQGPDRATYEQYF
>TRBJ1-5|NA|TRBV7-2|15|few
TGTGCCAGCAGCTTACGTACCGGGCACAATCAGCCCCAGCATTTT
CASSLRTGHNQPQHF
>TRBJ1-1|NA|TRBV2|14|NA
TGTGCCGTTCCCGGCTCCATGACGAACACTGAAGCTTTCTTT
CAVPGSMTNTEAFF
>TRBJ1-1|NA|TRBV11-2|11|few
TGTGCCAGCAGCTTGGGTCTCGAAGCTTTCTTT
CASSLGLEAFF
>TRBJ2-3|TRBD1|TRBV20-1|17|once
TGCAGTGCTAGAGGATTAGGACAGGGGGCGTCAGCAGATACGCAGTATTTT
CSARGLGQGASADTQYF
>TRBJ1-1|NA|TRBV19|15|few
TGTGCCAGTACCAGACTGGCAGGGATGGTGACTGAAGCTTTCTTT
CASTRLAGMVTEAFF
>TRBJ1-2|NA|TRBV7-9|14|many
TGTGCCAGCACCCTATCTTTAAGGCCATATGGCTACACCTTC
CASTLSLRPYGYTF